Listed below are T cell receptor beta chains from one sample, sequenced in a study of blood T cell repertoires in COVID-19. The method was immunoSEQ multiplex PCR; TCRdb's version includes in-frame clones alone and lacks a portion of them. The data show some 220,000 clones, more than 75% seen once. Sequencing was done on a sample of peripheral blood. The origin of the receptors is a woman in her 70s with COVID-19, enrolled during active disease. Each CDR3 is given without its conserved first and last residue. Not every row has a clone size; where given, it reads once, few, many or a size class.

cdr3_aa | clone_size | j_call | v_call | cdr3_length
ASSLVAAAVSSYEQY | . | TRBJ2-7 | TRBV7-2 | 15
ASSFIPGYSGNTIY | . | TRBJ1-3 | TRBV5-1 | 14
ASSEAVLGSYEQY | . | TRBJ2-7 | TRBV7-2 | 13
ASSSDRLTEAF | . | TRBJ1-1 | TRBV18 | 11
ASSKRTGDNSPLH | . | TRBJ1-6 | TRBV3-1/TRBV3-2 | 13
AISESQGQGIPLH | few | TRBJ1-6 | TRBV10-3 | 13
ASSLLPSGGEKLF | . | TRBJ1-4 | TRBV19 | 13
SVEDGLAVADTQY | . | TRBJ2-3 | TRBV29-1 | 13
ATRHHRFLSGTGVPYGFYGYT | . | TRBJ1-2 | TRBV27 | 21
AWSGQGFTEAF | . | TRBJ1-1 | TRBV30 | 11
ASSLLRTGGGSYEQY | . | TRBJ2-7 | TRBV6-6 | 15
AISESNSGSYNEQF | . | TRBJ2-1 | TRBV10-3 | 14
ASSALSGQNTGELF | . | TRBJ2-2 | TRBV11-2 | 14
ASSDNRDYRYNEQF | . | TRBJ2-1 | TRBV6-2/TRBV6-3 | 14
ASSLMTSGGNTIY | . | TRBJ1-3 | TRBV5-5 | 13
ASRPDFSYGYT | few | TRBJ1-2 | TRBV19 | 11
ASSQEGGTEAF | once | TRBJ1-1 | TRBV4-1 | 11
ATCLAGGETQY | . | TRBJ2-5 | TRBV10-3 | 11
ASSAGGLQETQY | . | TRBJ2-5 | TRBV5-1 | 12
ASSIIGQGDRELF | . | TRBJ2-2 | TRBV19 | 13
ASSARHRLQPQH | . | TRBJ1-5 | TRBV9 | 12
ASSRLRQGKSDTQY | . | TRBJ2-3 | TRBV2 | 14
ASSLQETQY | few | TRBJ2-5 | TRBV7-2 | 9
ASSSTGSLGYT | . | TRBJ1-2 | TRBV6-5 | 11
ASSPDRPSGNTIY | . | TRBJ1-3 | TRBV18 | 13
ASSLYSSRGAEQY | . | TRBJ2-7 | TRBV28 | 13
ASTLLGGNTEAF | . | TRBJ1-1 | TRBV7-9 | 12
ASSLAPRGETQY | . | TRBJ2-5 | TRBV7-8 | 12
ASSSGGATNEKLF | . | TRBJ1-4 | TRBV6-2/TRBV6-3 | 13
ASARGQDSSYEQY | . | TRBJ2-7 | TRBV6-5 | 13
ASSLAGDYEQY | . | TRBJ2-7 | TRBV12-3/TRBV12-4 | 11